Given below is one T cell receptor (beta chain) in context. The antigen is not known. The same CDR3 arises from other DNA sequences in this sample as well. The source of the sample is a study of beta chain features in type 1 diabetes. Study results and limitations: These data did not resolve whether HLA type affects TCRB rearrangement. It was among patients, rather than healthy donors, that naive, central memory and Treg TCRB repertoires appeared more similar. Moderately but significantly shorter TCRB CDR3s were found in Type 1 diabetes patients in all four CD4+ subsets.

Once sorted, every population was more than 98% pure. What was sequenced were expressed TCRB transcripts, since all of the isolated RNA had been reverse transcribed. Clones were read by immunoSEQ multiplex PCR, and TCRdb kept only the in-frame ones, dropping some. The sample gives more than 250,000 clones, approximately 25% of which show up once; roughly 0.011% is in the top ten. Per the germline V gene, CDR1 is SQVTM and CDR2 is ANQGSEA. The CDR3 is 13 amino acids. The V and J ends lost 3 bases and 0 bases respectively, with 6 bases between them. Sequenced sample: naive CD4+ T cells from blood. V gene TRBV29-1 combines with J gene TRBJ2-1, with D possibly being TRBD1 (5 bases). The clonotype was recovered from a woman younger than 45 with type 1 diabetes. The CDR3 loop reads CSVDRVSYNEQFF. The CDR3 DNA follows: TGCAGCGTTGACAGGGTCTCCTACAATGAGCAGTTCTTC.